The rows below give T cell receptor beta chains drawn from one sample of a study of cytomegalovirus exposure and HLA in healthy donors. Profiled with immunoSEQ multiplex PCR; TCRdb holds only in-frame clones, not every one. This table holds about 160,000 clones, more than 60% found once. Sequenced input: PBMCs. These TCRs come from a woman between 40 and 50 years old in good health and CMV-seropositive. Both conserved end residues are part of each CDR3. A D gene is named only where the DNA matches it firmly. Where a row states a size, it is once, few, many or the class of an expanded clone; other rows omit it.

size,V,J,D,CDR3,DNA
-,TRBV5-4,TRBJ1-4,TRBD1,CASSRGQGDEKLFF,TGTGCCAGCAGCCGGGGACAGGGGGATGAAAAACTGTTTTTT
-,TRBV5-8,TRBJ1-6,-,CASSYDSNSPLHF,TGTGCCAGCAGCTATGACAGTAATTCACCCCTCCACTTT
-,TRBV27,TRBJ1-5,-,CASRTAGQGLNQPQHF,TGTGCCAGCAGGACCGCAGGACAAGGCCTTAATCAGCCCCAGCATTTT
-,TRBV28,TRBJ2-1,-,CASREGAPYNEQFF,TGTGCCAGCAGGGAGGGGGCTCCCTACAATGAGCAGTTCTTC
few,TRBV4-3,TRBJ2-4,TRBD2,CASSQVSGGTAKNIQYF,TGCGCCAGCAGCCAAGTTAGCGGGGGGACCGCCAAAAACATTCAGTACTTC
-,TRBV6-5,TRBJ2-2,TRBD1,CASSQQGAGELFF,TGTGCCAGCAGCCAGCAGGGGGCCGGGGAGCTGTTTTTT
-,TRBV9,TRBJ2-4,-,CASSVAGVSKNSQYF,TGTGCCAGCAGCGTAGCCGGGGTTTCCAAAAACAGTCAGTACTTC
-,TRBV19,TRBJ2-7,TRBD1,CASSLRTGAYEQYF,TGTGCCAGTAGTTTAAGGACAGGGGCCTACGAGCAGTATTTC
-,TRBV14,TRBJ1-2,TRBD1,CASSQSLRGQGYGYTF,TGTGCCAGCAGCCAATCTTTGAGGGGGCAAGGATATGGCTACACCTTC
-,TRBV29-1,TRBJ2-3,-,CSVGTVTSTDTQYF,TGCAGCGTTGGGACAGTGACTAGCACAGATACGCAGTATTTT
once,TRBV5-1,TRBJ1-6,TRBD1,CASSLRQGDNSPLHF,TGCGCCAGCAGCCTAAGACAGGGGGATAATTCACCCCTCCACTTT
-,TRBV9,TRBJ1-1,-,CASSAPLGVNTEAFF,TGTGCCAGCAGCGCACCCTTAGGGGTGAACACTGAAGCTTTCTTT
-,TRBV10-3,TRBJ2-3,TRBD1,CAISADRASTDTQYF,TGTGCCATCAGTGCTGACAGGGCGTCGACAGATACGCAGTATTTT
-,TRBV18,TRBJ2-3,TRBD1,CASRTGGTDTQYF,TGTGCCAGCCGGACAGGGGGCACAGATACGCAGTATTTT
-,TRBV6-4,TRBJ2-3,-,CASTPPRGDTQYF,TGTGCCAGCACCCCCCCGAGGGGGGATACGCAGTATTTT